The 26 T cell receptor beta chains below all came from one sample that was sequenced in a study of shared clonotypes between healthy human individuals. In the naive CD8 group, cells lacked CD45RO and were positively selected for CCR7, so terminally differentiated effector memory CD45RA+ cells were left out. Sequencing used immunoSEQ multiplex PCR; TCRdb keeps in-frame clones, though not all of them. Of about 2 million clones in the sample, roughly 95% are singletons; the top ten hold about 1.1%. The sequencing input was naive CD8+ T cells sorted from blood. Receptors were obtained from a man between 18 and 29 years old in good health.

The chain couples TRBV7-9 to TRBJ1-1; D is perhaps TRBD1 (5 bases). CDR1 is SEHNR and CDR2 is FQNEAQ in the germline V gene (reference sequence). V lost 5 bases to trimming and J lost 0 bases, with 13 bases between them. The CDR3 has 15 amino acids. CDR3 amino acids: CASSIFRDLNTEAFF. The CDR3 DNA follows: TGTGCCAGCAGCATATTCAGGGATTTGAACACTGAAGCTTTCTTT.

The chain uses TRBV15 and TRBJ2-7; tentatively, D is TRBD1 or TRBD2 (5 bases each). The V gene lost 1 base and the J gene lost 4 bases, with 14 bases spanning the gap. In germline, CDR1 is LNHNV, CDR2 YYDKDF (reference sequence). The CDR3 covers 15 residues. The CDR3 DNA reads as TGTGCCACCAGCAGAGGCCGGGACGGAGATTACGAGCAGTACTTC. It is translated as CATSRGRDGDYEQYF.

The J gene is TRBJ2-7, the V gene TRBV6-5; D is unclear. Germline lookup yields CDR1 MNHEY and CDR2 SVGAGI. The length of the CDR3 is 14 residues. Trimming took off 7 bases at V and 3 bases at J, with 16 bases between the two ends. The CDR3 protein is CASTAMLGFYEQYF. Written as DNA, the CDR3 is TGTGCCAGCACCGCCATGTTGGGGTTCTACGAGCAGTACTTC.

This chain joins TRBV27 and TRBJ1-6; D is undetermined. The CDR3 runs to 16 residues. CDR1 is MNHEY and CDR2 is SMNVEV in the germline V gene (reference sequence). The V end lost 5 bases, the J end lost 1 base, and 12 bases lay between the germline ends. Here the CDR3 reads CASSPFPGSYNSPLHF. The CDR3 region has the DNA TGTGCCAGCAGTCCCTTTCCCGGATCCTATAATTCACCCCTCCACTTT.

The chain carries TRBV5-8 and TRBJ1-5; weak D call: TRBD1 (5 bases). CDR1 and CDR2 (germline): SGHTS, YDEGEE. The CDR3 length is 13 residues. Trimming pared 7 bases from V and 4 bases from J, leaving 12 bases between. In DNA, the CDR3 is TGTGCCAGCCCAGCAGGGCTTAATCAGCCCCAGCATTTT. This codes for CASPAGLNQPQHF.

J is TRBJ2-7 and V is TRBV28; 7 bases align to TRBD1. The germline V gene encodes CDR1 MDHEN and CDR2 SYDVKM. V gave up 6 bases and J gave up 1 base; unmatched junction bases: 6. The CDR3 runs 14 residues. CDR3 DNA: TGTGCCAGCAGGCCCCCGGGACAGTCCTACGAGCAGTACTTC. Residues: CASRPPGQSYEQYF. Variable domain in full (rest from reference TRBV28 and TRBJ2-7): DVKVTQSSRYLVKRTGEKVFLECVQDMDHENMFWYRQDPGLGLRLIYFSYDVKMKEKGDIPEGYSVSREKKERFSLILESASTNQTSMYLCASRPPGQSYEQYFGPGTRLTVT.

The count of this clone is one. The same CDR3 is also encoded by other DNA sequences in this sample. The chain combines TRBV27 with TRBJ1-5; possible D gene TRBD1, 5 bases. Germline loops: CDR1 MNHEY, CDR2 SMNVEV (reference sequence). The CDR3 has 14 amino acids. V was trimmed by 5 bases and J by 3 bases, leaving 11 bases between them. CDR3 nucleotides: TGTGCCAGCAGTCCGCAGGGTTCCAATCAGCCCCAGCATTTT. Protein: CASSPQGSNQPQHF.

In this sample, this clone turned up a few times. The V call is TRBV14, the J call TRBJ2-1; TRBD1 is a possible D gene (8 bases). The CDR3 consists of 21 residues. V shed 6 bases and J shed 6 bases, with 36 bases lying between them. The germline gives CDR1 SGHDN, CDR2 FVKESK. The CDR3 region is CASSGPVQTRTGGVGINEQFF. The CDR3 DNA is TGTGCCAGCAGTGGCCCAGTACAGACCCGAACAGGGGGGGTCGGAATCAATGAGCAGTTCTTC.

The rearrangement links TRBV5-6 to TRBJ2-7; perhaps TRBD2 as D (6 bases). Trimming stripped 3 bases from V and 4 bases from J, with 8 bases between. CDR3 length: 12 residues. Germline V CDR1 and CDR2: SGHDT, YYEEEE. The CDR3, as DNA: TGTGCCAGCAGCTATGCGGGGTACGAGCAGTACTTC. This sequence encodes CASSYAGYEQYF.

With regard to this clone: Within the sample, other DNA sequences also encode this same CDR3. The chain employs TRBV4-1 and TRBJ2-7; D not certain. This CDR3 is built from 12 residues. Trimming removed 0 bases at V and 6 bases at J, with 6 bases between. Per the germline V gene, CDR1 is MGHRA and CDR2 is YSYEKL. Here the CDR3 reads CASSQDLGEQYF. The CDR3 region has the DNA TGCGCCAGCAGCCAAGATCTGGGCGAGCAGTACTTC.

Regarding this clone: This same CDR3 is encoded by further DNA sequences in the sample. The chain uses TRBV27 and TRBJ2-7; a weak D match, TRBD1 (7 bases). V shed 1 base and J shed 4 bases, with 11 bases lying between them. The CDR3 has 14 residues. The germline gives CDR1 MNHEY, CDR2 SMNVEV (reference sequence). CDR3: CASSLFQGGYEQYF. CDR3 in DNA: TGTGCCAGCAGTTTATTCCAGGGGGGATACGAGCAGTACTTC.

CDR3 sequence reads: CASSPERGTYNEQFF. The DNA for the CDR3 is TGTGCCAGCAGCCCGGAAAGGGGGACCTACAATGAGCAGTTCTTC. The V call is TRBV5-5, the J call TRBJ2-1, with D perhaps TRBD1 (6 bases). V was pared by 4 bases and J by 2 bases, with 13 bases between. The germline CDR1 and CDR2 sequences are SGHKS and YYEKEE (reference sequence). The CDR3 consists of 15 residues.

This chain connects TRBV15 to TRBJ2-1; D is undetermined. Germline assignment: CDR1 LNHNV and CDR2 YYDKDF (reference sequence). This CDR3 is 16 amino acids long. V gave up 4 bases and J gave up 1 base, with 14 bases separating them. The CDR3 bases are TGTGCCACCAGCACAGAAGGACGGTCTTCCTACAATGAGCAGTTCTTC. Its protein is CATSTEGRSSYNEQFF.

The chain uses TRBV7-8 and TRBJ2-3; 13 bases fit TRBD2. Losses at the gene ends were 0 bases for V and 5 bases for J; bases not matched to a gene: 5. CDR3 size: 17 residues. Per the germline V gene, CDR1 is SGHVS and CDR2 is FQNEAQ. The CDR3 nucleotides are TGTGCCAGCAGCTTAGCACTAGCGGGAGGGCGCAAAGATACGCAGTATTTT. Its protein product is CASSLALAGGRKDTQYF.

As to this clone: Distinct nucleotide sequences in the sample also encode this CDR3. V usage is TRBV27 and J usage is TRBJ2-6; D unclear. The CDR3 totals 13 residues. Germline CDR1 is MNHEY and CDR2 is SMNVEV (reference sequence). Trimming took off 5 bases at V and 4 bases at J, with 6 bases between the two ends. The DNA for the CDR3 is TGTGCCAGCAGTCCCTTCGGGGCCAACGTCCTGACTTTC. This translates into CASSPFGANVLTF. Full variable domain (outside the CDR3, taken from reference TRBV27 and TRBJ2-6): EAQVTQNPRYLITVTGKKLTVTCSQNMNHEYMSWYRQDPGLGLRQIYYSMNVEVTDKGDVPEGYKVSRKEKRNFPLILESPSPNQTSLYFCASSPFGANVLTFGAGSRLTVL.

The chain uses TRBV6-5 and TRBJ2-3; TRBD2 agrees at 10 bases. The germline V gene has CDR1 MNHEY and CDR2 SVGAGI. V lost 6 bases to trimming and J lost 2 bases; unmatched junction nucleotides: 5. CDR3 length: 15 amino acids. CDR3 in DNA: TGTGCCAGCAGATACGGGACTAGCGTCACAGATACGCAGTATTTT. This translates into CASRYGTSVTDTQYF.

For this clone: The same CDR3 is also encoded by other DNA sequences in this sample. The chain has TRBV27 and TRBJ2-1; D ambiguous. This CDR3 is 13 amino acids long. The V gene lost 0 bases and the J gene lost 7 bases, with 7 bases spanning the gap. Germline CDR1 reads MNHEY; CDR2 reads SMNVEV (reference sequence). The CDR3 protein is CASSLSIRNEQFF. The CDR3 nucleotides read TGTGCCAGCAGTTTATCGATTCGGAATGAGCAGTTCTTC.

This clone was counted between two and nine times. The rearrangement uses TRBV4-3 and TRBJ2-5, with D possibly being TRBD2 (6 bases). Trimming removed 0 bases from V and 1 base from J, with 9 bases in between. CDR1 and CDR2 from the germline V gene are LGHNA and YSLEER. This CDR3 contains 15 residues. In DNA form, the CDR3 reads TGCGCCAGCAGCCAAGAGGGGGGATTCCAAGAGACCCAGTACTTC. Its translation: CASSQEGGFQETQYF.

The V call is TRBV6-5, the J call TRBJ2-4, with unresolved D. Per the germline V gene, CDR1 is MNHEY and CDR2 is SVGAGI. Trimming removed 2 bases at V and 4 bases at J, with 6 bases between. This CDR3 has 13 amino acids. The DNA of the CDR3 is TGTGCCAGCAGTTACGACAATAAAAACATTCAGTACTTC. This encodes CASSYDNKNIQYF.

For this clone: Since a much larger clone is just one base distant, this may be a read error. In the same sample, other DNA sequences code for this CDR3. The rearrangement joins TRBV5-6 to TRBJ1-1; D perhaps matches TRBD1 (5 bases). CDR1 SGHDT and CDR2 YYEEEE come from the germline V gene. The CDR3 spans 13 residues. Trimming pared 2 bases from V and 1 base from J, leaving 6 bases between. CDR3 coding DNA: TGTGCCAGCAGCTTCACAGGGAACACTGAAGCTTTCTTT. As protein: CASSFTGNTEAFF.

In DNA form, the CDR3 reads TGTGCCAGTAGTGGGCGTGAGGAAAAACTGTTTTTT. It codes for CASSGREEKLFF. The V call is TRBV19, the J call TRBJ1-4; D unclear. The CDR3 has 12 residues. The germline V gene has CDR1 LNHDA and CDR2 SQIVND (reference sequence). Trimming took 5 bases from V and 8 from J, leaving 9 bases between them.

The rearrangement joins TRBV10-3 to TRBJ2-1, with 10 nucleotides matching TRBD2. The junction had 8 bases not matched to a gene; V was cut back by 1 base and J by 8 bases. Looked up from germline, CDR1 is ENHRY and CDR2 is SYGVKD. This CDR3 comprises 16 residues. CDR3 residues: CAISEWIAGGSDEQFF. The CDR3 DNA follows: TGTGCCATCAGTGAGTGGATAGCGGGAGGAAGCGATGAGCAGTTCTTC.

The sample holds one count of this clone. This chain connects TRBV11-2 to TRBJ2-7; D is uncertain. Deletions cut 2 bases from V and 1 base from J, with 12 bases between. The CDR3 is 15 residues long. Per the germline V gene, CDR1 is SGHAT and CDR2 is FQNNGV. The DNA of the CDR3 is TGTGCCAGCAGCTTACCCTTGGCAGTGTCCTACGAGCAGTACTTC. It is translated as CASSLPLAVSYEQYF.

The chain links TRBV9 to TRBJ2-7; tentative D call: TRBD2 (5 bases). Germline V CDR1 and CDR2: SGDLS, YYNGEE. CDR3 size: 13 residues. The germline V and J ends were trimmed by 3 bases and 7 bases, with 14 bases remaining between them. DNA for the CDR3: TGTGCCAGCAGCGCCTCCGAGGGCTCTGAGCAGTACTTC. As protein: CASSASEGSEQYF. Full variable domain (missing parts from reference TRBV9 and TRBJ2-7): DSGVTQTPKHLITATGQRVTLRCSPRSGDLSVYWYQQSLDQGLQFLIQYYNGEERAKGNILERFSAQQFPDLHSELNLSSLELGDSALYFCASSASEGSEQYFGPGTRLTVT.

The rearrangement joins TRBV2 to TRBJ2-7, with D uncertain. V was pared by 3 bases and J by 0 bases, with 12 bases between. Germline V gene lookup returns CDR1 SNHLY and CDR2 FYNNEI. This CDR3 is built from 15 residues. DNA of the CDR3: TGTGCCAGCAGTGAGCTGGTCAGTAGCTCCTACGAGCAGTACTTC. Its protein is CASSELVSSSYEQYF.

The chain recombines TRBV19 with TRBJ1-5; TRBD1 matches at 9 bases. In germline, CDR1 is LNHDA, CDR2 SQIVND (reference sequence). The V and J ends lost 5 bases and 5 bases, in that order; junction bases with no gene match: 4. The CDR3 loop spans 14 amino acids. CDR3 loop: CASSVRDRDQPQHF. The CDR3 nucleotides read TGTGCCAGTAGTGTCCGGGACAGGGATCAGCCCCAGCATTTT.